The subject of this entry is one TCR beta chain. The data stem from a study of T-cell reconstitution after alpha-beta-depleted transplantation in children. The V gene's germline CDR1 is SGHTA and CDR2 FQGNSA. CDR3 size: 13 residues. V dropped 5 bases and J dropped 2 bases, with 8 bases sitting between them. Unique molecular identifiers were incorporated into the prepared TCRbeta library. A single record per CDR3 protein comes from TCRdb applying MiXCR to the PCR reads. Of roughly 220,000 distinct CDR3 sequences in the sample, about 12% are singletons; the top ten hold around 2.8%. The TCR comes from a human donor who donated a stem cell graft to a child with acute lymphoblastic leukemia. The V gene is TRBV7-2, the J gene TRBJ2-3; D remains unclear. Sequencing used PBMCs from the stem cell graft donor, obtained from the stem cell graft. CDR3 sequence: CASSKRFTDTQYF. CDR3 bases: TGTGCCAGCAGCAAGAGGTTCACAGATACGCAGTATTTT.